Listed below are T cell receptor beta chains from one sample, sequenced in a study of T-cell reconstitution after alpha-beta-depleted transplantation in children. One entry per CDR3 protein results from TCRdb running MiXCR on the PCR reads. This table has approximately 510,000 distinct CDR3 sequences, about 16% appearing once. The sample in question was PBMCs from the stem cell graft donor, obtained from the stem cell graft. These receptors were collected from a human donor who donated a stem cell graft to a child with acute lymphoblastic leukemia. Both conserved end residues are part of each CDR3. The order of the fields is D gene, J gene, clone size, V gene, CDR3 protein, CDR3 DNA. The D gene is left open where the match is weak. For some rows the clone size is stated as once, few or many, or as a class when expanded; others skip it.

NA,TRBJ2-7,few,TRBV5-1,CASSLWTAYEQYF,TGCGCCAGCAGCTTGTGGACAGCCTACGAGCAGTACTTC
TRBD1,TRBJ1-1,NA,TRBV7-9,CATRRSRDRGGYTEAFF,TGTGCCACCCGGAGGAGCCGGGACAGGGGAGGGTATACTGAAGCTTTCTTT
TRBD2,TRBJ2-5,few,TRBV5-5,CASRLAVETQYF,TGTGCCAGCAGACTAGCGGTAGAGACCCAGTACTTC
NA,TRBJ2-1,NA,TRBV6-2/TRBV6-3,CASSFNSYNEQFF,TGTGCCAGCAGTTTTAACTCTTACAATGAGCAGTTCTTC
NA,TRBJ2-7,few,TRBV6-1,CASSEAGAVYEQYF,TGTGCCAGCAGTGAAGCGGGGGCAGTCTACGAGCAGTACTTC
TRBD1,TRBJ2-7,NA,TRBV3-1,CASSHSAGTGLDEQYF,TGTGCCAGCAGCCATTCCGCCGGGACAGGGTTGGACGAGCAGTACTTC
NA,TRBJ1-1,NA,TRBV15,CATKQPDVAEAFF,TGTGCCACCAAACAGCCGGACGTCGCTGAAGCTTTCTTT
NA,TRBJ2-3,NA,TRBV20-1,CSARVSGDTQYF,TGCAGTGCTAGAGTTTCTGGGGATACGCAGTATTTT
NA,TRBJ2-5,few,TRBV24-1,CATKGYQETQYF,TGTGCCACCAAAGGATATCAAGAGACCCAGTACTTC
NA,TRBJ1-2,once,TRBV29-1,CSVARASAPSSYGYTF,TGCAGCGTTGCCAGGGCATCGGCCCCGAGTTCCTATGGCTACACCTTC
NA,TRBJ2-1,few,TRBV7-3,CASSLTLAGHEQFF,TGTGCCAGCAGCTTAACTCTCGCGGGACATGAGCAGTTCTTC
NA,TRBJ2-7,NA,TRBV3-1,CASSQGLVLEQYF,TGTGCCAGCAGCCAAGGACTAGTCCTCGAGCAGTACTTC
NA,TRBJ1-2,many,TRBV5-1,CASSLTVNYGYTF,TGTGCCAGCAGTTTGACGGTTAACTATGGCTACACCTTC
NA,TRBJ2-2,NA,TRBV20-1,CSAAGQYTGELFF,TGCAGTGCGGCGGGACAGTACACCGGGGAGCTGTTTTTT
TRBD2,TRBJ2-7,NA,TRBV27,CASSATLSGSSYEQYF,TGTGCCAGCAGTGCCACCCTTAGCGGGAGCTCCTACGAGCAGTACTTC
NA,TRBJ2-7,NA,TRBV5-1,CASSLAGGASGSYEQYF,TGCGCCAGCAGCTTGGCCGGGGGCGCAAGCGGGTCCTACGAGCAGTACTTC
NA,TRBJ2-5,few,TRBV7-2,CASSSTRGNQETQYF,TGTGCCAGCAGCTCTACTAGGGGGAACCAAGAGACCCAGTACTTC
NA,TRBJ2-3,NA,TRBV5-1,CASSLTGWDTQYF,TGCGCCAGCAGCTTAACGGGATGGGATACGCAGTATTTT
TRBD2,TRBJ2-3,many,TRBV7-2,CASSLSLAGRDTQYF,TGTGCCAGCAGCCTCAGCTTAGCGGGACGAGATACGCAGTATTTT
NA,TRBJ2-5,NA,TRBV7-8,CASSFTGYDRETQYF,TGTGCCAGCAGCTTCACCGGGTACGACAGGGAGACCCAGTACTTC
TRBD1,TRBJ2-7,NA,TRBV5-1,CASSLYPGQYEQYF,TGCGCCAGCAGCTTGTATCCGGGACAGTACGAGCAGTACTTC
TRBD2,TRBJ2-7,NA,TRBV27,CASSLASGSHEQYF,TGTGCCAGCAGTTTAGCTAGCGGGTCCCACGAGCAGTACTTC
NA,TRBJ1-4,NA,TRBV5-1,CASSLATGQEKLFF,TGCGCCAGCAGCTTGGCTACAGGTCAGGAAAAACTGTTTTTT
NA,TRBJ1-6,few,TRBV20-1,CSARRDNSPLHF,TGCAGTGCCAGACGGGATAATTCACCCCTCCACTTT
NA,TRBJ1-5,few,TRBV12-3/TRBV12-4,CASSRRARNQPQHF,TGTGCCAGCAGTAGAAGGGCCCGCAATCAGCCCCAGCATTTT
NA,TRBJ2-3,NA,TRBV7-3,CASSLSGVAFRPDTQYF,TGTGCCAGCAGCTTATCCGGCGTAGCGTTCCGGCCAGATACGCAGTATTTT
NA,TRBJ2-3,NA,TRBV15,CATSKPLALSTDTQYF,TGTGCCACCAGCAAGCCCTTGGCACTAAGCACAGATACGCAGTATTTT
TRBD1,TRBJ1-1,many,TRBV5-1,CASRSGQGAGNTEAFF,TGCGCCAGCAGATCCGGACAGGGGGCCGGGAACACTGAAGCTTTCTTT
NA,TRBJ2-7,NA,TRBV24-1,CATSDRYVASEQYF,TGTGCCACCAGTGACCGCTATGTAGCGAGCGAGCAGTACTTC
NA,TRBJ1-1,NA,TRBV20-1,CSAALLGGEGEAFF,TGCAGTGCTGCCCTCCTTGGGGGGGAAGGTGAAGCTTTCTTT
NA,TRBJ1-3,NA,TRBV7-2,CASSPSGTGNTIYF,TGTGCCAGCAGCCCCTCGGGGACTGGAAACACCATATATTTT